The next 9 T cell receptor beta chains were all read from a single sample in a study of blood T cells in healthy people across ages. A second roughly 6 to 12 cycle PCR used barcoded and J-beta primers. Each CDR3 protein is one row after TCRdb ran MiXCR on the 5' RACE reads. Among around 1.1 million distinct CDR3 sequences listed, under 40% were seen once. Sequencing was carried out using blood. These receptors came from a man aged 18 to 30 in good health.

This clonotype was recorded only once. The junction does not match germline at one end; this may be a read error. V and J are TRBV9 and TRBJ2-2; D is unresolved. The germline gives CDR1 SGDLS, CDR2 YYNGEE. The CDR3 consists of 17 residues. CDR3 loop: CASCVERKGPNTGELFF. The CDR3, as DNA: TGTGCCAGCTGCGTAGAGAGAAAGGGCCCGAACACCGGGGAGCTGTTTTTT.

The genes are TRBV12-5 and TRBJ1-1; TRBD1 might be the D (5 bases). In germline, CDR1 is LGHNT, CDR2 FRNRAP. The ends were cut back, 5 bases at V and 3 bases at J, with 19 bases in the middle. CDR3 length equals 16 residues. The CDR3 protein is CASGPHRGGIYTEAFF. In DNA, the CDR3 is TGTGCTAGTGGTCCTCATAGGGGTGGCATCTACACTGAAGCTTTCTTT. The complete variable domain, with remaining parts taken from reference TRBV12-5 and TRBJ1-1, reads DARVTQTPRHKVTEMGQEVTMRCQPILGHNTVFWYRQTMMQGLELLAYFRNRAPLDDSGMPKDRFSAEMPDATLATLKIQPSEPRDSAVYFCASGPHRGGIYTEAFFGQGTRLTVV.

The chain employs TRBV6-5 and TRBJ2-3; 11 bases align to TRBD2. The CDR3 totals 16 residues. V shed 5 bases and J 2 bases; nucleotides not matched to a gene: 6. From germline, CDR1 is MNHEY and CDR2 SVGAGI. The CDR3 loop reads CASSRLAGGYTDTQYF. In nucleotides, the CDR3 is TGTGCCAGCAGTCGTCTAGCGGGGGGATACACAGATACGCAGTATTTT.

This rearrangement joins TRBV4-3 to TRBJ1-4, with D maybe TRBD1 (6 bases). CDR1 and CDR2 from the germline V gene are LGHNA and YSLEER. V shed 0 bases and J shed 6 bases, with 14 bases lying between them. CDR3 length equals 16 residues. Here the CDR3 reads CASSQDRRGGDEKLFF. CDR3 DNA: TGCGCCAGCAGCCAAGATCGAAGGGGGGGGGATGAAAAACTGTTTTTT.

The V call is TRBV6-1, the J call TRBJ1-5; 8 bases agree with TRBD1. V lost 2 bases to trimming and J lost 5 bases; unmatched junction nucleotides: 5. Germline CDR1 MNHNS, CDR2 SASEGT. The CDR3 totals 15 residues. The CDR3 loop reads CASSESGQGYQPQHF. The CDR3 DNA follows: TGTGCCAGCAGTGAATCAGGACAGGGATATCAGCCCCAGCATTTT.

This clonotype was counted only a few times. V usage is TRBV12-3 or TRBV12-4 and J usage is TRBJ2-3, with unresolved D. This CDR3 is 14 amino acids long. V lost 1 base, J lost 5 bases, and 10 bases lay in between. The CDR3 protein is CASSLVGHGDTQYF. DNA for the CDR3: TGTGCCAGCAGTTTAGTTGGTCATGGAGATACGCAGTATTTT.

This chain joins TRBV29-1 and TRBJ2-3; D tentatively fits TRBD1 or TRBD2 (6 bases each). The V gene lost 5 bases and the J gene lost 6 bases, with 12 bases spanning the gap. The V gene's germline CDR1 is SQVTM and CDR2 ANQGSEA. The CDR3 spans 12 residues. The CDR3 spells CSVNLGGDTQYF. The CDR3 DNA reads TGCAGCGTTAATTTGGGGGGCGATACGCAGTATTTT.

This chain's CDR3 is CASSLALGNNNEQFF. The DNA of the CDR3 is TGTGCCAGCAGCTTAGCGCTCGGGAACAACAATGAGCAGTTCTTC. V is TRBV7-2 and J is TRBJ2-1, with D tentatively TRBD2 (5 bases). V dropped 0 bases and J dropped 5 bases, with 11 bases sitting between them. This CDR3 has 15 amino acids. Per the germline V gene, CDR1 is SGHTA and CDR2 is FQGNSA.

With respect to this clonotype: At one of its ends the junction is not consistent with the germline gene, which may arise from a read error. This sequence joins TRBV5-1 and TRBJ2-3, with TRBD1 matching 8 bases. Germline values: CDR1 SGHRS, CDR2 YFSETQ. CDR3 size: 15 residues. CDR3 coding DNA: TGCGCCAGCAGCTCCAAAGACAGGGGACCAGATACGCGGTATTTT. Translation gives CASSSKDRGPDTRYF.